This record looks at one T cell receptor (beta chain) sequence and its context. Its antigen is as yet unknown. The source of the sample is a study of cytomegalovirus exposure and HLA in healthy donors. Use of 60 Vbeta and 13 Jbeta primers characterized the PCR. Method: immunoSEQ multiplex PCR; TCRdb's copy keeps in-frame clones and lacks some. The sample lists about 200,000 clones; around 73% were seen once. Study-level results: A later analysis found common viral pathogens apparently linked to several of the most significant clusters.

Germline loops: CDR1 SGDLS, CDR2 YYNGEE. The V segment lost 4 bases and the J segment 1 base; nucleotides outside the gene matches: 12. The length of the CDR3 is 19 residues. The chain joins TRBV9 to TRBJ2-7; 15 nucleotides align to TRBD2. The sequence was collected from a male donor in good health and CMV-seronegative. Sequenced material: PBMCs. Here the CDR3 reads CASSPDGGTSGRTSYEQYF. The CDR3 DNA reads TGTGCCAGCAGCCCCGATGGGGGGACTAGCGGGAGGACATCCTACGAGCAGTACTTC. The full variable domain, with the rest looked up from reference TRBV9 and TRBJ2-7, is DSGVTQTPKHLITATGQRVTLRCSPRSGDLSVYWYQQSLDQGLQFLIQYYNGEERAKGNILERFSAQQFPDLHSELNLSSLELGDSALYFCASSPDGGTSGRTSYEQYFGPGTRLTVT.